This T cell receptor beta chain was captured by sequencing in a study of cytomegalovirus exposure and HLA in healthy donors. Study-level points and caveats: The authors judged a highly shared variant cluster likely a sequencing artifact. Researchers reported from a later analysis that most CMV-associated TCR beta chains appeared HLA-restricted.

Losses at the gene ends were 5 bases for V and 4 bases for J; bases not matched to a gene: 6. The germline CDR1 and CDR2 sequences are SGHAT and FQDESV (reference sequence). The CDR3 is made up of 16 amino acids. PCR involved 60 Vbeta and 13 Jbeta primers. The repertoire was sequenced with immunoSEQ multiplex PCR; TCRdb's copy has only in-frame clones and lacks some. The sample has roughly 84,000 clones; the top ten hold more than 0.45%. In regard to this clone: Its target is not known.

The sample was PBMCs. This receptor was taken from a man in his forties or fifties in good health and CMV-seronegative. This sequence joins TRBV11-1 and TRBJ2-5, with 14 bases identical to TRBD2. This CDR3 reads CASSTRLAGGLETQYF. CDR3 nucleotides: TGTGCCAGCAGCACGAGACTAGCGGGGGGGCTAGAGACCCAGTACTTC.